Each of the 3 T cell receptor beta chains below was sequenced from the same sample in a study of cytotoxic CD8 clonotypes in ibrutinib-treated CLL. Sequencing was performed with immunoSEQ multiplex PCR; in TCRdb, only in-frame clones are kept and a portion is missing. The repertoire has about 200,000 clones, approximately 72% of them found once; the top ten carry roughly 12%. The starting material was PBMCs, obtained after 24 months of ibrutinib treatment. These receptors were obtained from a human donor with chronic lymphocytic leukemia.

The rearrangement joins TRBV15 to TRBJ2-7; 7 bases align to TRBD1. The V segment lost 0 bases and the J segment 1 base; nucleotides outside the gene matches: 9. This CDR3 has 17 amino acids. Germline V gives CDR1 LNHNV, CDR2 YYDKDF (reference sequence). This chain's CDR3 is CATSRDGMETGSYEQYF. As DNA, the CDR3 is TGTGCCACCAGCAGAGATGGTATGGAGACAGGGTCCTACGAGCAGTACTTC.

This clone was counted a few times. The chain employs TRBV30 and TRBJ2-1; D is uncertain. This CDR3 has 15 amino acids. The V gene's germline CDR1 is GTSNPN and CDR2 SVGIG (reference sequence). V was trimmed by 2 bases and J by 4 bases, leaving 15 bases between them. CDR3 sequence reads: CAWSLQGAAYNEQFF. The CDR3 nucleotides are TGTGCCTGGAGTCTCCAAGGAGCCGCATACAATGAGCAGTTCTTC.

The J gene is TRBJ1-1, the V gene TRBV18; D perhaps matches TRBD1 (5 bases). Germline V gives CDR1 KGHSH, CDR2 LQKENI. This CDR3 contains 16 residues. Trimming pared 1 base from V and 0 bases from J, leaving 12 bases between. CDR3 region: CASSPLADRMNTEAFF. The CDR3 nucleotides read TGTGCCAGCTCACCACTTGCCGACAGAATGAACACTGAAGCTTTCTTT.